The source of this T cell receptor (beta chain) is a study of T cell responses to AZD1222 COVID-19 vaccine. Study information: Whether given at about 4 or about 12 weeks, second doses were pooled.

Sequenced by immunoSEQ multiplex PCR; TCRdb stores in-frame clones only, minus some. The table records tens of thousands of clones, 86% of them present only once. This CDR3 is built from 17 residues. V lost 0 bases and J lost 0, with 13 bases in between. Germline values: CDR1 SGHKS, CDR2 YYEKEE (reference sequence). Study-wide results and caveats: Sampling that yielded the repertoires occurred only after the peak T cell response.

For this clone: Its target is unknown.

The V and J genes are TRBV5-5 and TRBJ2-1; D gene uncertain. The clonotype comes from an adult in good health. The sequenced sample was peripheral blood, obtained on day 0 of AZD1222 vaccination. CDR3 nucleotide sequence: TGTGCCAGCAGCTTGGTAATTGACACCAGCTCCTACAATGAGCAGTTCTTC. Translated: CASSLVIDTSSYNEQFF.